This note documents a single T cell receptor (beta chain) sequence. V lost 4 bases to trimming and J lost 8 bases; unmatched junction nucleotides: 8. Per the germline V gene, CDR1 is LNHDA and CDR2 is SQIVND (reference sequence). The CDR3 loop spans 14 amino acids. This sample stems from a study of blood T cell repertoires in COVID-19. Data came from immunoSEQ multiplex PCR; TCRdb stores just in-frame clones and leaves some out. The repertoire includes approximately 450,000 clones, 70% to 90% of them detected once, and around 1.8% sits in the top ten. The participants were between 18 and 89 years old and came from about two dozen US areas. Cohort allocation depended upon clinical history that participants reported.

The sequenced material came from PBMCs or T cells enriched from blood (not recorded which). This TCR derives from a woman between 18 and 29 years old with acute COVID-19. The chain combines TRBV19 with TRBJ1-2; 9 bases align to TRBD1. CDR3 in amino acids: CASSRPGQGFGYTF. CDR3 sequence (DNA): TGTGCCAGTAGTAGGCCGGGACAGGGATTCGGCTACACCTTC.